This TCR beta chain was recovered during a study of T cells in Graves' hyperthyroidism and ophthalmopathy. Researchers amplified the TCR beta CDR3 regions from RNA transcripts. HTBI primers were the set used in a first-round RT-PCR of the TCR CDR3. TCRdb called the multiplex PCR reads again in MiXCR, with one record for every CDR3 protein. The sample shows roughly 400,000 distinct CDR3 sequences, around a sixth of them seen only once. The CDR3 has 13 amino acids. V shed 1 base and J shed 6 bases, with 7 bases lying between them. Germline V CDR1 and CDR2: LGHNA, YSLEER. Blood from later-ophthalmopathy patients was taken at first hyperthyroidism diagnosis.

The rearrangement links TRBV4-3 to TRBJ2-4; D gene uncertain. Sample: blood. The source of this sequence is a woman younger than 30 with Graves' hyperthyroidism that later progressed to Graves' ophthalmopathy. CDR3 in amino acids: CASSQGVANIQYF. The CDR3 DNA is TGCGCCAGCAGCCAAGGCGTGGCAAACATTCAGTACTTC.